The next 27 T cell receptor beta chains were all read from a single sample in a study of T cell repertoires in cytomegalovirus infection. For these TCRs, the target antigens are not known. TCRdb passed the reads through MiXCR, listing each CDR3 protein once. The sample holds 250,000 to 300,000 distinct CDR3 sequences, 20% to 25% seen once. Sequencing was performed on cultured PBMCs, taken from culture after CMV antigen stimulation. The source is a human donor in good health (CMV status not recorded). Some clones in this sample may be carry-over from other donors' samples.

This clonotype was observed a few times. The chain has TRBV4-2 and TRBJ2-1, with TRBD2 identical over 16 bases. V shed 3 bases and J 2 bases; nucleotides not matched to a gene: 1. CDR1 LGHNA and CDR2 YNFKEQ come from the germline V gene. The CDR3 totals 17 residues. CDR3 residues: CASSQGTSGRAYNEQFF. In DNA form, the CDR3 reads TGTGCCAGCAGCCAGGGGACTAGCGGGAGGGCCTACAATGAGCAGTTCTTC.

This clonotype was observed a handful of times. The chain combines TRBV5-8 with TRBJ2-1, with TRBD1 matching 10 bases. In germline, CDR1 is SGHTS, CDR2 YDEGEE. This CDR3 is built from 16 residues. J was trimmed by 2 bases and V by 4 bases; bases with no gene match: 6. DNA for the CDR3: TGTGCCAGCAGCCTCCCGGGACAGGGGACCTACAATGAGCAGTTCTTC. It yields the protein CASSLPGQGTYNEQFF.

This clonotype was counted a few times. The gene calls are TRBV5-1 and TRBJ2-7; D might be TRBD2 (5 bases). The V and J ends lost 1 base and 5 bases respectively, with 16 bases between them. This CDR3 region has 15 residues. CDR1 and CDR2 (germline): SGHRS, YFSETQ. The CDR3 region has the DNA TGCGCCAGCAGCTTGCAGTTGGGCCTCGGGGACGAGCAGTACTTC. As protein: CASSLQLGLGDEQYF.

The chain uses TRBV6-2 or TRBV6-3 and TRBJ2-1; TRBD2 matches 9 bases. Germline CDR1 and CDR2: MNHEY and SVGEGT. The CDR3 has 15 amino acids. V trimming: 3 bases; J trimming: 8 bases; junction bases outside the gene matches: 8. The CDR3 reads CASSYWSSGTDEQFF. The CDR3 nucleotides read TGTGCCAGCAGTTATTGGTCTAGCGGGACGGATGAGCAGTTCTTC.

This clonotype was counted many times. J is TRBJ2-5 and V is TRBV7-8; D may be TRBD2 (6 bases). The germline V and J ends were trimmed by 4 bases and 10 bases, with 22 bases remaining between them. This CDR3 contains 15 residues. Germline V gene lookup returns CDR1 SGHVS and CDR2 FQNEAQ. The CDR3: CASSSPGASPEGQYF. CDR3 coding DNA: TGTGCCAGCAGCTCCCCGGGAGCCTCCCCCGAAGGCCAGTACTTC.

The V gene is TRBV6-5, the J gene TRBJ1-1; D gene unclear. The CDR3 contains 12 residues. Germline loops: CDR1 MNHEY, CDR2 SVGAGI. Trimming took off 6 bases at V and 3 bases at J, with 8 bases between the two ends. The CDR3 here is CASSSLDTEAFF. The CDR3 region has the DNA TGTGCCAGCAGCTCTTTGGACACTGAAGCTTTCTTT.

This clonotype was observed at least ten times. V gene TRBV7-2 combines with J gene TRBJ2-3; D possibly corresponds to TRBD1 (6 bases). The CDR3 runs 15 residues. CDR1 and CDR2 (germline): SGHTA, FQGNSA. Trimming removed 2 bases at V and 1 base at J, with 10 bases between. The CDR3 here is CASSLIKGGTDTQYF. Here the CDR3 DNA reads TGTGCCAGCAGCTTAATAAAGGGGGGCACAGATACGCAGTATTTT.

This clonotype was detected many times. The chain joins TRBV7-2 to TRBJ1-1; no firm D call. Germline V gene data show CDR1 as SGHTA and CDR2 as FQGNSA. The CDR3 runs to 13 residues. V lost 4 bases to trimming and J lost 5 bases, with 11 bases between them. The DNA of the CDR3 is TGTGCCAGCAGCTACGATAGGCGAACTGAAGCTTTCTTT. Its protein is CASSYDRRTEAFF.

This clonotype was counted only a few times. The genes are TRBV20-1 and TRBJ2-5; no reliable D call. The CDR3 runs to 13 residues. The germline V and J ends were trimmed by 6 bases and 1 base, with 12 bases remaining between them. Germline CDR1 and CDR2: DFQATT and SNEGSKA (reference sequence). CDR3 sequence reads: CSAPGNSQETQYF. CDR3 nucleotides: TGCAGTGCACCAGGAAACAGCCAAGAGACCCAGTACTTC.

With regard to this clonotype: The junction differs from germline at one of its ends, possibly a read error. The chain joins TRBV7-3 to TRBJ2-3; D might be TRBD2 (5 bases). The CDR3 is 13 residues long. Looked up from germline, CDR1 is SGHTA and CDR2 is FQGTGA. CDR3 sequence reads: CASSSGGGDTQCF. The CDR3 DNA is TGTGCCAGCAGCTCGGGCGGAGGAGATACGCAGTGTTTT.

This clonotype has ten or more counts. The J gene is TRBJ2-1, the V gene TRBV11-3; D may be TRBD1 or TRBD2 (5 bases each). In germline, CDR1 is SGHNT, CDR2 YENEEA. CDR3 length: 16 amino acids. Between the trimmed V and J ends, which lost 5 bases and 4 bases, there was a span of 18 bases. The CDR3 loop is CASSPRLRDGYNEQFF. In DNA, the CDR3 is TGTGCCAGCAGCCCCCGCCTCCGGGACGGATACAATGAGCAGTTCTTC.

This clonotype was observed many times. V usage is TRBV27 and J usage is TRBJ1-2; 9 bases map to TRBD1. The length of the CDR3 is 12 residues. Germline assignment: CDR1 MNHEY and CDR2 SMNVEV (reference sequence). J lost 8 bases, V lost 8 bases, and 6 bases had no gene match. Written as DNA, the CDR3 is TGTGCCAGCTCTACAGGGGGCAGGGGCTACACCTTC. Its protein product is CASSTGGRGYTF.

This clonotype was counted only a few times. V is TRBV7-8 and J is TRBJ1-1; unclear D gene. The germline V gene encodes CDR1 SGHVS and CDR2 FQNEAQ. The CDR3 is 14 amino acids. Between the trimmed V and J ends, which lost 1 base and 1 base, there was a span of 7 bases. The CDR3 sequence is CASSLVLANTEAFF. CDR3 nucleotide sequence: TGTGCCAGCAGCTTAGTACTTGCGAACACTGAAGCTTTCTTT.

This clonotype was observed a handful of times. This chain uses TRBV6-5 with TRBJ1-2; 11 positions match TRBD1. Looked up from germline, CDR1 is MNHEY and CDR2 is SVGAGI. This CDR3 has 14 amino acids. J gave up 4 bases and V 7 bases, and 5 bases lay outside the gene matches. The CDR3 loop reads CASTRTGGLYGYTF. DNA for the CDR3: TGTGCCAGCACCCGGACAGGGGGCCTCTATGGCTACACCTTC.

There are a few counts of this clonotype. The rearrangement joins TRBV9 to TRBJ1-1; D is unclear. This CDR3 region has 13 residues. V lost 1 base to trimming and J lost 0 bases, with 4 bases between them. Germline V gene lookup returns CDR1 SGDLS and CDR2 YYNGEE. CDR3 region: CASSVRLNTEAFF. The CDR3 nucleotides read TGTGCCAGCAGCGTACGGTTGAACACTGAAGCTTTCTTT. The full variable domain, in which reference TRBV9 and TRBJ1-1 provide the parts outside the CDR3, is DSGVTQTPKHLITATGQRVTLRCSPRSGDLSVYWYQQSLDQGLQFLIQYYNGEERAKGNILERFSAQQFPDLHSELNLSSLELGDSALYFCASSVRLNTEAFFGQGTRLTVV.

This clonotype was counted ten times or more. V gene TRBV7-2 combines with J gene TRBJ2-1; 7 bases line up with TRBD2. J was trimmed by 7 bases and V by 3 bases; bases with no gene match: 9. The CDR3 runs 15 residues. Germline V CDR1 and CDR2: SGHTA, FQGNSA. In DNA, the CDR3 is TGTGCCAGCAGCTTTGGGGGGAGGGAGGGAAATGAGCAGTTCTTC. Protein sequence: CASSFGGREGNEQFF.

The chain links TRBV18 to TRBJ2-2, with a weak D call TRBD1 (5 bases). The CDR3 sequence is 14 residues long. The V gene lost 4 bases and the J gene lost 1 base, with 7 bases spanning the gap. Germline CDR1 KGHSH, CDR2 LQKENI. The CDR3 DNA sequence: TGTGCCAGCTCACAAGGGGAGAACACCGGGGAGCTGTTTTTT. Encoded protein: CASSQGENTGELFF.

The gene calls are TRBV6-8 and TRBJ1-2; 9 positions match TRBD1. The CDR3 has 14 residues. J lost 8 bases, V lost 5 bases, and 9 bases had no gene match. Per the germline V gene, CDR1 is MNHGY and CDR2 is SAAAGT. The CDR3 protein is CASSVPGQGDGYTF. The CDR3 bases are TGTGCCAGCAGTGTACCGGGACAGGGAGACGGCTACACCTTC.

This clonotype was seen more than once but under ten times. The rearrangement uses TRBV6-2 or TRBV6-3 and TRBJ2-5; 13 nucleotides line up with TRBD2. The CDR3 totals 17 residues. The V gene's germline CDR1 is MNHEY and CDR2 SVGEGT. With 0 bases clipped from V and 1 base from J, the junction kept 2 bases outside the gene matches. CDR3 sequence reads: CASSYSTSGRFQETQYF. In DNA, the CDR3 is TGTGCCAGCAGTTACTCGACTAGCGGGAGGTTCCAAGAGACCCAGTACTTC.

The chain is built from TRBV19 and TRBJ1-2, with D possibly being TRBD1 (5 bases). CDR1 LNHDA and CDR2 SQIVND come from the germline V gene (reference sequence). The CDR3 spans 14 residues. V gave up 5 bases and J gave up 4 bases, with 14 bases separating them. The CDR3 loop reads CASSEPGTAYGYTF. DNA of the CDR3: TGTGCCAGTAGTGAACCCGGGACGGCCTATGGCTACACCTTC.

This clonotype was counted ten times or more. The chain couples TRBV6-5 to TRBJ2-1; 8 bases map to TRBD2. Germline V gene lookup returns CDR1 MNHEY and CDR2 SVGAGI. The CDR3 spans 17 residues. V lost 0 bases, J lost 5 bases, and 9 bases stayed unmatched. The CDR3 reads CASSYSTPGLGNNEQFF. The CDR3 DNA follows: TGTGCCAGCAGTTACTCTACACCGGGACTAGGCAACAATGAGCAGTTCTTC.

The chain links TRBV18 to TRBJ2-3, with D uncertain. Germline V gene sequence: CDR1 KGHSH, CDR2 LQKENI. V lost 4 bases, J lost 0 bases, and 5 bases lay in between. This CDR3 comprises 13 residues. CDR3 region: CASSQSSTDTQYF. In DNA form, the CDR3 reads TGTGCCAGCTCACAGAGTAGCACAGATACGCAGTATTTT.

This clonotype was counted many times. This CDR3 is CASSETGTETDTQYF. The CDR3, as DNA: TGTGCCAGCAGCGAGACCGGGACGGAGACAGATACGCAGTATTTT. This sequence joins TRBV9 and TRBJ2-3; D tentatively reads TRBD1 or TRBD2 (5 bases each). V was clipped by 3 bases and J by 3 bases, with 14 bases between them. Germline V gene data show CDR1 as SGDLS and CDR2 as YYNGEE. This CDR3 contains 15 residues.

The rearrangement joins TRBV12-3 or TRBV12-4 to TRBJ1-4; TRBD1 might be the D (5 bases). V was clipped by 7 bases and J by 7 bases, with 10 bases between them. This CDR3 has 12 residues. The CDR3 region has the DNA TGTGCCAGCACGGACATCTTTGAAAAACTGTTTTTT. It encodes CASTDIFEKLFF.

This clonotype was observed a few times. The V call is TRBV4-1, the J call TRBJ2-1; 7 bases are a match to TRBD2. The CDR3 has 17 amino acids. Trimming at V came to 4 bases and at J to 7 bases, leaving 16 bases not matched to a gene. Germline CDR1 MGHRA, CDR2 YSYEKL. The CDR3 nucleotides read TGCGCCAGCAGCCTCCTTTGGGCGGGAGAGGTGAGGAATGAGCAGTTCTTC. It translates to CASSLLWAGEVRNEQFF.

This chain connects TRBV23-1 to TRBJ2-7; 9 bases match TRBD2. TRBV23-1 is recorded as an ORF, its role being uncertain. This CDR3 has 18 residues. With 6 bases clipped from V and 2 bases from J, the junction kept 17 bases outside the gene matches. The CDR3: CASSLLAGIAGATYEQYF. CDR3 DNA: TGCGCCAGCAGCCTCCTTGCTGGGATAGCGGGAGCAACCTACGAGCAGTACTTC.

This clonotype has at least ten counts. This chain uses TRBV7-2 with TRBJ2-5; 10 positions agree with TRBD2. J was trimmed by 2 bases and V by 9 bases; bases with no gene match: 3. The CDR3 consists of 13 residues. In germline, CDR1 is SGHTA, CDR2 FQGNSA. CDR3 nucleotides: TGTGCCAGTGCTAGCGGGGGACAAGAGACCCAGTACTTC. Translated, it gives CASASGGQETQYF.